Below, one T cell receptor beta chain is given with its context. What it recognizes is unknown. This record comes from a study of T cells expressing NK-cell markers. The cDNA for TCR beta came from 5'RACE template switching with UMIs. Reprocessing the 5' RACE reads, TCRdb reports a single entry for every CDR3 protein and omits DNA. In all, the sample yields about 7,200 distinct CDR3 sequences. Findings and caveats of the study: In a few donors, dominant clonotypes made up roughly 28.3-65% of CD3+CD56-NKG2C+ cells.

Germline-derived CDR1 and CDR2 are SGHRS and YFSETQ. The length of the CDR3 is 13 residues. The sequence derives from a man aged 18 to 69 in good health. V gene TRBV5-1 combines with J gene TRBJ2-1. Sequencing was performed on blood T cells: a sorted CD56 or NKG2C T cell subset, CD4+ or CD8+ T cells, or bulk PBMC T cells (not recorded which). CDR3 region: CASSLAVYNEQFF.